These 22 T cell receptor beta chains share one sample of origin, sequenced in a study of control samples from healthy donors and cancer patients. The protocol was immunoSEQ multiplex PCR, while the TCRdb copy is restricted to in-frame clones and leaves out a portion. The repertoire includes 150,000 to 200,000 clones, about 90% of them detected once, and 2% sits in the top ten. Sequenced material: blood. These receptors all stem from a middle-aged woman in good health.

V is TRBV23-1 and J is TRBJ2-2, with D uncertain. TRBV23-1 counts as an open reading frame of uncertain function. The CDR3 extends over 15 amino acids. V was clipped by 6 bases and J by 0 bases, with 11 bases between them. The CDR3 coding sequence is TGCGCCAGCAGGAGCGAGAAAGCGAACACCGGGGAGCTGTTTTTT. This gives the protein CASRSEKANTGELFF.

This clone was recorded once. The chain recombines TRBV2 with TRBJ1-2; D gene unclear. The V gene lost 6 bases and the J gene lost 0 bases, with 14 bases spanning the gap. The germline CDR1 and CDR2 sequences are SNHLY and FYNNEI. The CDR3 totals 15 residues. CDR3 sequence (DNA): TGTGCCAGCAGAGCCGGCGACGGTACTAACTATGGCTACACCTTC. It yields the protein CASRAGDGTNYGYTF. Filled out from reference TRBV2 and TRBJ1-2, the complete variable domain reads EPEVTQTPSHQVTQMGQEVILRCVPISNHLYFYWYRQILGQKVEFLVSFYNNEISEKSEIFDDQFSVERPDGSNFTLKIRSTKLEDSAMYFCASRAGDGTNYGYTFGSGTRLTVV.

The chain couples TRBV7-9 to TRBJ2-5; 7 positions agree with TRBD2. The CDR3 is 14 residues long. Looked up from germline, CDR1 is SEHNR and CDR2 is FQNEAQ (reference sequence). With V trimmed by 5 bases and J by 5 bases, 8 bases remained unmatched. The CDR3: CASSQPGGGETQYF. The CDR3, as DNA: TGTGCCAGCAGCCAACCGGGAGGAGGGGAGACCCAGTACTTC. Looking up the rest from reference TRBV7-9 and TRBJ2-5 gives the full variable domain: DTGVSQNPRHKITKRGQNVTFRCDPISEHNRLYWYRQTLGQGPEFLTYFQNEAQLEKSRLLSDRFSAERPKGSFSTLEIQRTEQGDSAMYLCASSQPGGGETQYFGPGTRLLVL.

This rearrangement joins TRBV4-1 to TRBJ2-7; 7 nucleotides match TRBD1. The CDR3 loop spans 15 amino acids. Germline V gene sequence: CDR1 MGHRA, CDR2 YSYEKL. J lost 2 bases, V lost 4 bases, and 8 bases had no gene match. CDR3 coding DNA: TGCGCCAGCAGCCTCGCTCAGACAGGGACCTACGAGCAGTACTTC. The encoded protein is CASSLAQTGTYEQYF.

The chain links TRBV3-1 (or the pseudogene TRBV3-2) to TRBJ1-3; D gene ambiguous. The V gene's germline CDR1 is LGHDT and CDR2 YNNKEL (reference sequence). V lost 4 bases to trimming and J lost 8 bases, with 9 bases between them. This CDR3 region has 12 residues. CDR3 coding DNA: TGTGCCAGCAGCCCCACCTGGGACACCATATATTTT. This encodes CASSPTWDTIYF.

The chain recombines TRBV4-1 with TRBJ1-2; D is uncertain. The germline V gene encodes CDR1 MGHRA and CDR2 YSYEKL. The CDR3 consists of 14 residues. Trimming shortened V by 4 bases and J by 7 bases, and 16 bases separated the two germline ends. The CDR3 sequence: CASSLSLGEGGYTF. CDR3 nucleotides: TGCGCCAGCAGCCTGAGCCTCGGGGAGGGTGGCTACACCTTC.

The V call is TRBV12-3 or TRBV12-4, the J call TRBJ1-2, with D hard to call. Trimming cost V 6 bases and J 4 bases, with 12 bases left between them. The CDR3 contains 13 residues. The CDR3 DNA reads as TGTGCCAGCAGCCTTAAGCCCCTCTATGGCTACACCTTC. Residues: CASSLKPLYGYTF.

The CDR3 bases are TGTGCCAGTAGTATATCCAGGGGGCTAGGTGGCTACACCTTC. Residues: CASSISRGLGGYTF. The genes are TRBV19 and TRBJ1-2; 8 bases map to TRBD1. The CDR3 is 14 residues long. Germline V gives CDR1 LNHDA, CDR2 SQIVND (reference sequence). Losses at the gene ends were 2 bases for V and 7 bases for J; bases not matched to a gene: 6.

This chain connects TRBV6-1 to TRBJ1-3, with D hard to call. The germline V gene has CDR1 MNHNS and CDR2 SASEGT. The CDR3 has 14 residues. With 2 bases removed from V and 0 bases from J, the gap between germline ends came to 5 bases. In nucleotides, the CDR3 is TGTGCCAGCAGTGAATGGTCCTCTGGAAACACCATATATTTT. Translating gives CASSEWSSGNTIYF.

J is TRBJ1-1 and V is TRBV7-9; 10 nucleotides align to TRBD1. The V and J ends lost 5 bases and 4 bases, in that order; junction bases with no gene match: 4. Germline V gene lookup returns CDR1 SEHNR and CDR2 FQNEAQ (reference sequence). This CDR3 has 14 amino acids. The CDR3 here is CASSAWTGGTEAFF. The CDR3 nucleotides read TGTGCCAGCAGCGCCTGGACAGGGGGCACTGAAGCTTTCTTT. Combining the CDR3 with reference TRBV7-9 and TRBJ1-1 gives the whole variable domain DTGVSQNPRHKITKRGQNVTFRCDPISEHNRLYWYRQTLGQGPEFLTYFQNEAQLEKSRLLSDRFSAERPKGSFSTLEIQRTEQGDSAMYLCASSAWTGGTEAFFGQGTRLTVV.

The rearrangement uses TRBV7-9 and TRBJ1-6; D might be TRBD1 (6 bases). Germline assignment: CDR1 SEHNR and CDR2 FQNEAQ (reference sequence). Trimming cost V 5 bases and J 1 base, with 12 bases left between them. The CDR3 is 16 amino acids. CDR3 region: CASSAGGSSYNSPLHF. The CDR3, as DNA: TGTGCCAGCAGCGCGGGGGGCTCGTCCTATAATTCACCCCTCCACTTT.

The chain recombines TRBV15 with TRBJ2-7; no firm D call. The CDR3 sequence is 14 residues long. V lost 1 base and J 2 bases, leaving 9 bases between the germline ends. CDR1 and CDR2 (germline): LNHNV, YYDKDF (reference sequence). The CDR3 loop is CATSRVRIAYEQYF. CDR3 DNA: TGTGCCACCAGCAGAGTCAGGATAGCCTACGAGCAGTACTTC.

The chain links TRBV7-8 to TRBJ1-3; a possible D gene is TRBD1 (5 bases). V lost 1 base and J lost 2, with 15 bases in between. The CDR3 consists of 17 residues. Germline V lookup: CDR1 SGHVS, CDR2 FQNEAQ. The CDR3 DNA is TGTGCCAGCAGCTTAGGGGACCCAGGTAAAGCTGGAAACACCATATATTTT. This encodes CASSLGDPGKAGNTIYF.

The chain recombines TRBV5-1 with TRBJ1-3, with D possibly TRBD1 on 5 matching bases. The germline V gene has CDR1 SGHRS and CDR2 YFSETQ. This CDR3 contains 15 residues. V was pared by 4 bases and J by 3 bases, with 14 bases between. The CDR3 sequence: CASSPTGTDGNTIYF. CDR3 nucleotide sequence: TGCGCCAGCAGCCCCACTGGGACGGATGGAAACACCATATATTTT.

This sequence joins TRBV6-5 and TRBJ1-1; 7 nucleotides match TRBD1. The V gene's germline CDR1 is MNHEY and CDR2 SVGAGI. The CDR3 is 13 residues long. Trimming removed 5 bases from V and 3 bases from J; junction bases left unmatched: 3. CDR3: CASSKQGYTEAFF. Here the CDR3 DNA reads TGTGCCAGCAGTAAACAGGGGTACACTGAAGCTTTCTTT.

With regard to this clone: This sample also contains other DNA sequences that code for the same CDR3. J is TRBJ2-3 and V is TRBV15; 12 bases align to TRBD2. There are 14 residues in the CDR3. V shed 6 bases, J shed 6 bases, and the junction held 4 bases outside the gene matches. Looked up from germline, CDR1 is LNHNV and CDR2 is YYDKDF (reference sequence). The DNA of the CDR3 is TGTGCCACCAGTCTAGCGGGGGGGCCCGATACGCAGTATTTT. This translates into CATSLAGGPDTQYF. Filled out from reference TRBV15 and TRBJ2-3, the complete variable domain reads DAMVIQNPRYQVTQFGKPVTLSCSQTLNHNVMYWYQQKSSQAPKLLFHYYDKDFNNEADTPDNFQSRRPNTSFCFLDIRSPGLGDTAMYLCATSLAGGPDTQYFGPGTRLTVL.

J is TRBJ2-4 and V is TRBV4-1; D unclear. In germline, CDR1 is MGHRA, CDR2 YSYEKL. This CDR3 contains 12 residues. Trimming took 4 bases from V and 6 from J, leaving 7 bases between them. CDR3 region: CASSPIGNIQYF. The CDR3 DNA is TGCGCCAGCAGCCCCATAGGAAACATTCAGTACTTC.

The chain links TRBV7-3 to TRBJ1-1; 12 bases map to TRBD1. This CDR3 is built from 17 residues. Germline CDR1 SGHTA, CDR2 FQGTGA. Trimming cost V 2 bases and J 3 bases; bases outside gene matches: 7. CDR3 coding DNA: TGTGCCAGCAGCTTACTCGGGACAGGGGGCGGTTACACTGAAGCTTTCTTT. It is translated as CASSLLGTGGGYTEAFF.

The V call is TRBV18, the J call TRBJ1-1; tentatively, D is TRBD1 (5 bases). The length of the CDR3 is 14 residues. V lost 2 bases to trimming and J lost 7 bases, with 14 bases between them. Germline V lookup: CDR1 KGHSH, CDR2 LQKENI. CDR3 nucleotide sequence: TGTGCCAGCTCACCAGCCGCGGGGGACGGTGAAGCTTTCTTT. Its protein product is CASSPAAGDGEAFF.

V usage is TRBV12-5 and J usage is TRBJ1-4; 9 bases fit TRBD1. The junction had 7 bases not matched to a gene; V was cut back by 6 bases and J by 8 bases. The CDR3 runs 14 residues. In germline, CDR1 is LGHNT, CDR2 FRNRAP. CDR3 sequence: CASGPGTGNEKLFF. The CDR3 DNA sequence: TGTGCTAGTGGGCCCGGGACAGGGAACGAAAAACTGTTTTTT.

The chain has TRBV5-1 and TRBJ1-4; D remains unclear. Trimming stripped 1 base from V and 8 bases from J, with 9 bases between. CDR1 is SGHRS, CDR2 YFSETQ, per germline. The CDR3 runs 13 residues. This CDR3 reads CASSLLGREKLFF. CDR3 in DNA: TGCGCCAGCAGCTTGCTGGGTCGGGAAAAACTGTTTTTT.

In this sample, this clone turned up once. This chain uses TRBV6-5 with TRBJ2-7; D call uncertain. The germline gives CDR1 MNHEY, CDR2 SVGAGI. The CDR3 is 12 residues long. Trimming stripped 7 bases from V and 0 bases from J, with 7 bases between. The DNA for the CDR3 is TGTGCCAGCACGTCAGACTCCTACGAGCAGTACTTC. Translated: CASTSDSYEQYF.